In its sample, the clone carrying this TCR beta chain was seen once. As yet, its antigen is unknown. The data derive from a study of PD-1 blockade in classical Hodgkin lymphoma. Study-wide background: The nivolumab dose that patients received was 3 mg/kg, given intravenously every 2 weeks. General study points: At baseline, newly diagnosed patients reportedly showed less TCR diversity than healthy donors. Patients excluded were those beginning nivolumab under 1 year after ASCT.

Germline trimming cut 0 bases from V and 5 bases from J; bases unmatched to any gene: 3. The CDR3 spans 14 residues. Germline V CDR1 and CDR2: KGHSH, LQKENI. Profiled with immunoSEQ multiplex PCR; TCRdb holds only in-frame clones, not every one. Of roughly 8,100 clones listed, 86% were seen once; the top ten hold under 2%. All patients relapsed after autologous stem cell transplantation, and brentuximab vedotin exposure varied. Purification of CD4+ T cells from thawed PBMCs was performed via magnetic negative selection. Source: CD4+ T cells from blood, taken at baseline. The clonotype comes from a human donor with classical Hodgkin lymphoma. The chain uses TRBV18 and TRBJ2-7; 8 bases are shared with TRBD2. CDR3 in amino acids: CASSPPGLVHEQYF. CDR3 nucleotide sequence: TGTGCCAGCTCACCACCGGGACTAGTCCACGAGCAGTACTTC.